A selection of T cell receptor beta chains follows, all from one sample in a study of control samples from healthy donors and cancer patients. The data were produced by immunoSEQ multiplex PCR, yet TCRdb's version contains in-frame clones alone and is incomplete. This table holds 120,000 to 150,000 clones, approximately 86% found once. What was sequenced was blood. The receptors here all came from a woman aged 25 to 39 in good health. Each CDR3 is given with its conserved first and last residue. A D gene is named only where the DNA matches it firmly. Some rows have no size entry. The others give once, few or many, or a class for an expanded clone.

V	J	D	size	CDR3	DNA
TRBV24-1	TRBJ2-3	.	once	CATSAYSTDTQYF	TGTGCCACCAGTGCATACAGCACAGATACGCAGTATTTT
TRBV5-1	TRBJ2-1	.	.	CASSLEGASEKEQFF	TGCGCCAGCAGCTTGGAAGGGGCTAGCGAAAAGGAGCAGTTCTTC
TRBV11-3	TRBJ2-1	.	.	CASSLSQDGSPQFF	TGTGCCAGCAGCTTAAGTCAGGACGGGAGTCCCCAGTTCTTC
TRBV6-5	TRBJ2-5	.	once	CASTAGETQYF	TGTGCCAGCACTGCGGGGGAGACCCAGTACTTC
TRBV19	TRBJ2-5	.	.	CASSIGTQQTQYF	TGTGCCAGTAGTATTGGTACTCAGCAGACCCAGTACTTC
TRBV27	TRBJ1-4	.	.	CASSLWPSGEKLFF	TGTGCCAGCAGTTTATGGCCCTCTGGGGAAAAACTGTTTTTT
TRBV30	TRBJ1-1	.	.	CAWRGPENTEAFF	TGTGCCTGGAGGGGGCCAGAGAACACTGAAGCTTTCTTT
TRBV7-8	TRBJ2-7	.	.	CASSLGLADPTYEQYF	TGTGCCAGCAGCTTAGGCTTAGCGGATCCCACCTACGAGCAGTACTTC
TRBV6-5	TRBJ1-3	.	.	CASSREAPGNTIYF	TGTGCCAGCAGTCGGGAGGCTCCCGGAAACACCATATATTTT
TRBV6-5	TRBJ1-1	.	.	CASSYVGTEAFF	TGTGCCAGCAGTTACGTGGGGACTGAAGCTTTCTTT
TRBV4-1	TRBJ1-1	.	once	CASSRQSIGTGNTEAFF	TGCGCCAGCAGCCGACAGAGCATCGGAACAGGGAACACTGAAGCTTTCTTT
TRBV6-1	TRBJ1-3	.	.	CASSELGNTIYF	TGTGCCAGCAGTGAACTCGGAAACACCATATATTTT
TRBV29-1	TRBJ2-5	TRBD1	.	CSVSPGQGSQETQYF	TGCAGCGTTTCTCCGGGACAGGGGTCCCAAGAGACCCAGTACTTC
TRBV6-5	TRBJ2-1	TRBD1	.	CASSYGTGVNEQFF	TGTGCCAGCAGTTACGGGACAGGGGTCAATGAGCAGTTCTTC
TRBV30	TRBJ1-1	.	.	CAWRTGIRTEAFF	TGTGCCTGGAGGACTGGAATTCGCACTGAAGCTTTCTTT
TRBV5-1	TRBJ1-2	.	once	CASSSQGDYGYTF	TGCGCCAGCAGCTCACAGGGTGACTATGGCTACACCTTC
TRBV10-2	TRBJ1-4	.	.	CASGILANEKLFF	TGCGCCAGCGGTATACTAGCTAATGAAAAACTGTTTTTT
TRBV9	TRBJ2-2	TRBD2	few	CATALAENTGELFF	TGTGCCACCGCACTAGCGGAGAACACCGGGGAGCTGTTTTTT
TRBV28	TRBJ1-4	.	.	CASSPYLKGTNEKLFF	TGTGCCAGCAGCCCTTACCTCAAGGGGACTAATGAAAAACTGTTTTTT
TRBV7-9	TRBJ1-6	.	many	CASSLETFLDSPLHF	TGTGCCAGCAGCTTAGAGACCTTTTTGGATTCACCCCTCCACTTT
TRBV7-9	TRBJ2-2	.	.	CASSLGLRTLNTGELFF	TGTGCCAGCAGCTTAGGCCTCCGGACCCTGAACACCGGGGAGCTGTTTTTT
TRBV4-1	TRBJ1-2	TRBD1	.	CASSPGDRPRQGYGYTF	TGCGCCAGCAGCCCGGGGGACAGGCCAAGGCAGGGCTATGGCTACACCTTC
TRBV11-3	TRBJ2-2	.	once	CASSLNRAGELFF	TGTGCCAGCAGCTTAAATCGGGCCGGGGAGCTGTTTTTT
TRBV18	TRBJ2-1	TRBD2	.	CASSPLAGEYNEQFF	TGTGCCAGCTCACCACTAGCGGGAGAGTACAATGAGCAGTTCTTC
TRBV9	TRBJ2-7	TRBD2	.	CASSARLAGEEQYF	TGTGCCAGCAGCGCGCGACTAGCGGGAGAAGAGCAGTACTTC
TRBV4-2	TRBJ1-4	TRBD1	few	CASSQGTGQGHEKLFF	TGTGCCAGCAGCCAAGGGACAGGACAGGGACATGAAAAACTGTTTTTT
TRBV6-6	TRBJ1-6	.	.	CASSPNSGLLPGSPLHF	TGTGCCAGCAGTCCCAATAGCGGATTATTACCCGGTTCACCCCTCCACTTT
TRBV19	TRBJ1-1	TRBD1	.	CASRGGGRGYTEAFF	TGTGCCAGCCGGGGAGGGGGCCGGGGGTACACTGAAGCTTTCTTT
TRBV5-4	TRBJ1-1	TRBD1	.	CASSLRDRVGGEAFF	TGTGCCAGCAGCCTCCGGGACAGGGTTGGAGGGGAAGCTTTCTTT
TRBV4-1	TRBJ2-1	TRBD2	.	CASSQGRTSGSGSSYNEQFF	TGCGCCAGCAGCCAAGGTCGTACTAGCGGGAGTGGGAGCTCCTACAATGAGCAGTTCTTC
TRBV10-1	TRBJ2-3	.	.	CASSERGRTDTQYF	TGCGCCAGCAGTGAACGGGGGCGCACAGATACGCAGTATTTT
TRBV10-3	TRBJ2-3	.	.	CAISEQENTQYF	TGTGCCATCAGCGAACAGGAGAATACGCAGTATTTT
TRBV6-5	TRBJ1-1	.	.	CASSFQGEAFF	TGTGCCAGCAGTTTCCAGGGTGAAGCTTTCTTT
TRBV29-1	TRBJ1-6	.	.	CSVSRGDGDNSPLHF	TGCAGCGTTTCGCGTGGGGACGGGGATAATTCACCCCTCCACTTT
TRBV29-1	TRBJ2-1	TRBD2	.	CSVVRAGVGEQFF	TGCAGCGTTGTTCGGGCGGGAGTCGGTGAGCAGTTCTTC
TRBV9	TRBJ1-2	.	few	CASSPWSAYGYTF	TGTGCCAGCAGCCCCTGGAGTGCCTATGGCTACACCTTC
TRBV7-9	TRBJ1-4	.	.	CASSFPGPGREKLFF	TGTGCCAGCAGCTTTCCAGGGCCGGGGAGGGAAAAACTGTTTTTT
TRBV4-1	TRBJ1-4	TRBD1	once	CASRTGTFNEKLFF	TGCGCCAGCAGGACAGGGACGTTTAATGAAAAACTGTTTTTT
TRBV7-9	TRBJ1-1	.	.	CASSYYGNTEAFF	TGTGCCAGCAGCTACTACGGGAACACTGAAGCTTTCTTT
TRBV4-1	TRBJ2-3	.	.	CASTFRQESTDTQYF	TGCGCCAGCACCTTTAGGCAGGAGAGCACAGATACGCAGTATTTT
TRBV18	TRBJ2-7	TRBD2	.	CASSPLAGVTEQYF	TGTGCCAGCTCACCACTAGCGGGAGTCACCGAGCAGTACTTC
TRBV5-6	TRBJ1-1	.	.	CASSLVPTTEAFF	TGTGCCAGCAGCTTGGTACCGACAACTGAAGCTTTCTTT
TRBV5-8	TRBJ2-7	.	many	CASSSWQGSYEQYF	TGTGCCAGCAGCTCGTGGCAGGGTAGCTACGAGCAGTACTTC
TRBV3-1/TRBV3-2	TRBJ1-6	.	.	CASSQDLPDNSPLHF	TGTGCCAGCAGCCAAGATTTGCCGGATAATTCACCCCTCCACTTT
TRBV5-1	TRBJ1-1	.	.	CASSLEGGNTEAFF	TGCGCCAGCAGCTTGGAGGGTGGGAACACTGAAGCTTTCTTT
TRBV5-4	TRBJ1-2	TRBD1	.	CASSSQDRPGGYTF	TGTGCCAGCAGCTCCCAGGACAGGCCAGGAGGCTACACCTTC
TRBV28	TRBJ2-3	TRBD2	.	CAIQRREFADTQYF	TGTGCCATTCAGCGGCGGGAGTTCGCAGATACGCAGTATTTT
TRBV5-1	TRBJ1-2	.	.	CASSLEHLYGYTF	TGCGCCAGCAGCTTGGAACACCTCTATGGCTACACCTTC
TRBV18	TRBJ1-2	.	.	CASSLEGSNYGYTF	TGTGCCAGCTCACTAGAGGGGTCTAACTATGGCTACACCTTC
TRBV30	TRBJ1-1	.	.	CAWSVGHLNTEAFF	TGTGCCTGGAGTGTCGGACACCTGAACACTGAAGCTTTCTTT
TRBV5-1	TRBJ1-1	.	.	CASSSYTTGNTEAFF	TGCGCCAGCAGCTCCTACACGACAGGGAACACTGAAGCTTTCTTT
TRBV6-5	TRBJ2-7	TRBD1	.	CASEGAGNEQYF	TGTGCCAGCGAGGGGGCCGGAAACGAGCAGTACTTC